This TCR beta chain was captured by sequencing in a study of T cell responses to AZD1222 COVID-19 vaccine. In germline, CDR1 is MRHNA, CDR2 SNTAGT. The CDR3 is made up of 14 amino acids. The ends were cut back, 2 bases at V and 2 bases at J, with 8 bases in the middle. Repertoires were generated with immunoSEQ multiplex PCR, while TCRdb's copy carries only in-frame clones and drops some. Of roughly 140,000 clones in the sample, around 91% are singletons; the top ten hold around 1.6%. This clone was recorded a few times. The sequences come from peripheral blood, collected on day 0 of AZD1222 vaccination. This chain links TRBV6-4 with TRBJ2-3; D possibly corresponds to TRBD2 (7 bases). This clonotype was sampled from an adult in good health. Here the CDR3 reads CASSDGGATDTQYF. The CDR3 nucleotides are TGTGCCAGCAGTGACGGGGGGGCCACAGATACGCAGTATTTT.